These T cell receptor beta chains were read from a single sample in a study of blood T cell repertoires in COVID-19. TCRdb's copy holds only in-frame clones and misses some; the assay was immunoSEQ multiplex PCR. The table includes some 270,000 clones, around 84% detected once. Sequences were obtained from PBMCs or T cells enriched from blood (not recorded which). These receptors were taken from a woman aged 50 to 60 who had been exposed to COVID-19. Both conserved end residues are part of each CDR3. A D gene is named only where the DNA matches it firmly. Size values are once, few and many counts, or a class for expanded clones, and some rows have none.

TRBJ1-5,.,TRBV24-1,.,TGTGCCACCAGTGATTACCGGGACAACCAGCCCCAGCATTTT,CATSDYRDNQPQHF
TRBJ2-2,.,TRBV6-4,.,TGTGCCAGCAGTCGCGACAGTACCGGGGAGCTGTTTTTT,CASSRDSTGELFF
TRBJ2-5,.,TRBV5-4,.,TGTGCCAGCATGGCTTCCCCAGAGACCCAGTACTTC,CASMASPETQYF
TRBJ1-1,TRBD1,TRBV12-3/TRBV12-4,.,TGTGCCAGCAGTTCCCGGGACAGGGGGGCTTTCTTT,CASSSRDRGAFF
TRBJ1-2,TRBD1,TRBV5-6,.,TGTGCCAGCAGCCGGACAGGGGATAATTATGGCTGCACCTTC,CASSRTGDNYGCTF
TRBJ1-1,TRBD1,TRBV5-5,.,TGTGCCAGCAGCTTCCAGGACAGGGCGCTGACTGAAGCTTTCTTT,CASSFQDRALTEAFF
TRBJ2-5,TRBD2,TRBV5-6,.,TGTGCCAGCAGTCTTCTAGCGGGGGGGCGAGAGACCCAGTACTTC,CASSLLAGGRETQYF
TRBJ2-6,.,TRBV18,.,TGTGCCAGCTCACCGGAGCATGGGGCCAACGTCCTGACTTTC,CASSPEHGANVLTF
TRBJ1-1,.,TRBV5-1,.,TGCGCCAGCAGCGTGACAGTTTCCCCCTTAGGGAACACTGAAGCTTTCTTT,CASSVTVSPLGNTEAFF
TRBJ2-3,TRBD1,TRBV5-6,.,TGTGCCAGCAGCCTTAGGACAGGTATCACAGATACGCAGTATTTT,CASSLRTGITDTQYF
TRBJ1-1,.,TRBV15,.,TGTGCCACCAGCTATGCGGGCGAAAACACTGAAGCTTTCTTT,CATSYAGENTEAFF
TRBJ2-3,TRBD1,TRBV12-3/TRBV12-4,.,TGTGCCAGCAGTCGGACAGGTGGGGATACGCAGTATTTT,CASSRTGGDTQYF
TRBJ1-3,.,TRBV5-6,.,TGTGCCAGCAGCTTCCAGGGGCCGTCTGGAAACACCATATATTTT,CASSFQGPSGNTIYF
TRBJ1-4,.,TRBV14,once,TGTGCCAGCTCGGAGACTTATGGAGAAAAACTGTTTTTT,CASSETYGEKLFF
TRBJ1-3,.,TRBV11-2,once,TGTGCCAGCAGCCCCCGCCCGACAGGCTTCTCTGGAAACACCATATATTTT,CASSPRPTGFSGNTIYF
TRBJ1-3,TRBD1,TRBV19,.,TGTGCCAGTAGTATTCGGGACAGTTCATCTGGAAACACCATATATTTT,CASSIRDSSSGNTIYF
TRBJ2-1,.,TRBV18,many,TGTGCCAGCTCGGATCCTTCACAGGTCTACAATGAGCAGTTCTTC,CASSDPSQVYNEQFF
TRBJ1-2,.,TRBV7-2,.,TGTGCCAGCAGCCTACATAGGACGGGGGACTACACCTTC,CASSLHRTGDYTF
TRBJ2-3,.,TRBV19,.,TGTGCCAGTAGTATAGCCGGCGGACAGGATACGCAGTATTTT,CASSIAGGQDTQYF
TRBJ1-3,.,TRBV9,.,TGTGCCAGCAGTAAAGGACATCGCTCTGGAAACACCATATATTTT,CASSKGHRSGNTIYF
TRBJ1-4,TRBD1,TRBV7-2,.,TGTGCCAGCAGCCCCCAAGACAGGGGGGTGCGAAAACTGTTTTTT,CASSPQDRGVRKLFF
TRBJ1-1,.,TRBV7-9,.,TGTGCCAGCAGCTTAGTAGATATACCGAACACTGAAGCTTTCTTT,CASSLVDIPNTEAFF
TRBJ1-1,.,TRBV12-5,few,TGTGCTAGTGGTTTTAACTCAGAGGGTAGGGCTGAAGCTTTCTTT,CASGFNSEGRAEAFF
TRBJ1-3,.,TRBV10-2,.,TGCGCCAGCGGCCGACAGGCCGTCTCTGGAAACACCATATATTTT,CASGRQAVSGNTIYF
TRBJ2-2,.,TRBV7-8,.,TGTGCCAGCAGACTAACGCGGGGCCGGGAGCTGTTTTTT,CASRLTRGRELFF
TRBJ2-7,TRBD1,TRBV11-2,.,TGTGCCAGCAGCTTAGGACAGGGGTTCTACGAGCAGTACTTC,CASSLGQGFYEQYF
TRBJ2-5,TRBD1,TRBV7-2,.,TGTGCCAGCAGCTCGGCCGGGACAGCCCTTTATGAGACCCAGTACTTC,CASSSAGTALYETQYF
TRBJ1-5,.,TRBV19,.,TGTGCCAGTAGTATAAGTACGGGTTCAGGCAATCAGCCCCAGCATTTT,CASSISTGSGNQPQHF
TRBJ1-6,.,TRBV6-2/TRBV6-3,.,TGTGCCAGCAGTTTTCGACACGATTATAATTCACCCCTCCACTTT,CASSFRHDYNSPLHF
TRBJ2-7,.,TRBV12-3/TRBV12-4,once,TGTGCCAGCAGTCTTAGGGGGTACGAGCAGTACTTC,CASSLRGYEQYF
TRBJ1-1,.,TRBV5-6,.,TGTGCCAGCAGCTTCGTCCACACTGAAGCTTTCTTT,CASSFVHTEAFF